This is a list of T cell receptor beta chains from one sample in a study of T cell responses to AZD1222 COVID-19 vaccine. Sequencing used immunoSEQ multiplex PCR; TCRdb keeps in-frame clones, though not all of them. The profile shows over 100,000 clones, 80% to 90% of them singletons. Material: peripheral blood, obtained on day 0 of AZD1222 vaccination. These TCRs come from an adult in good health. The CDR3 runs from the conserved cysteine through the conserved F or W. D genes are given only for firm matches. The size field is filled for only some rows; it gives once, few, many or a size class.

clone_size j_call v_call d_call cdr3_nt cdr3_aa
. TRBJ2-3 TRBV28 . TGTGCCAGCAGTCCCGCCTCTAGGGGCTTGGATACGCAGTATTTT CASSPASRGLDTQYF
. TRBJ2-7 TRBV4-3 . TGCGCCAGCAGCCAAGATCGAGCCTACGAGCAGTACTTC CASSQDRAYEQYF
once TRBJ1-3 TRBV3-1/TRBV3-2 . TGTGCCAGCAGCCCCGAAGGGGCAGGAAACACCATATATTTT CASSPEGAGNTIYF
. TRBJ2-7 TRBV9 . TGTGCCAGCAGCCGACAGGTACTCTCCTACGAGCAGTACTTC CASSRQVLSYEQYF
. TRBJ2-7 TRBV5-8 TRBD2 TGTGCCAGCAGCTTAGCGGGATCCTACGAGCAGTACTTC CASSLAGSYEQYF
. TRBJ2-7 TRBV5-6 . TGTGCCAGCACCCGATACCCGCGGACGGGGGTTTGGTCCTACGAGCAGTACTTC CASTRYPRTGVWSYEQYF
. TRBJ1-2 TRBV5-5 . TGTGCCAGCAGCTTCAGTACTAACTATGGCTACACCTTC CASSFSTNYGYTF
. TRBJ1-6 TRBV3-1/TRBV3-2 . TGTGCCAGCAGCCAAGATGCGAGGCAGGTGGCCTTT CASSQDARQVAF
once TRBJ2-2 TRBV19 TRBD1 TGTGCCAGTATGACAGGGTACTCGAACACCGGGGAGCTGTTTTTT CASMTGYSNTGELFF
. TRBJ1-1 TRBV11-2 . TGTGCCAGCAGCTTAAGGGGGTCTCAGATGAACACTGAAGCTTTCTTT CASSLRGSQMNTEAFF
. TRBJ2-5 TRBV6-5 . TGTGCCAGCAGTTCGGGGGACTCATATAGGAAGACCCAGTACTTC CASSSGDSYRKTQYF
. TRBJ1-2 TRBV11-1 TRBD1 TGTGCCAGCAGCCCTGAAACCGGGACAGGGCATGGCTACACCTTC CASSPETGTGHGYTF
few TRBJ2-7 TRBV6-5 TRBD1 TGTGCCAGCAGTTACTCGGCTGCGGCAGGGGGCTACGAGCAGTACTTC CASSYSAAAGGYEQYF
. TRBJ2-7 TRBV10-1 TRBD1 TGCGCCAGCAGGGCCCCAGGGGGCGTGCAGTACTTC CASRAPGGVQYF
. TRBJ1-5 TRBV12-3/TRBV12-4 . TGTGCCAGCAGTCCAGGGTGGCAGCCCCAGCATTTT CASSPGWQPQHF
. TRBJ2-5 TRBV5-1 . TGCGCCAGCAGCGGTGGGAACCAAGAGACCCAGTACTTC CASSGGNQETQYF
. TRBJ2-1 TRBV5-1 . TGCGCCAGCAGCTTAGGCGGGCCCGCTTACAATGAGCAGTTCTTC CASSLGGPAYNEQFF
. TRBJ2-7 TRBV7-9 . TGTGCCAGCAGCTCGACCTACCCGATCTCGTACTTC CASSSTYPISYF
. TRBJ1-4 TRBV4-3 . TGCGCCAGCAGCCCCGGACACGAGCGGGAAAAACTGTTTTTT CASSPGHEREKLFF
. TRBJ1-4 TRBV11-3 . TGTGCCAGCAGCCCCTCCGGGGGGCAGATTGCAACTAATGAAAAACTGTTTTTT CASSPSGGQIATNEKLFF
. TRBJ1-3 TRBV9 TRBD1 TGTGCCAGCAGCGCGACAGGGACTGGAAACACCATATATTTT CASSATGTGNTIYF
. TRBJ1-5 TRBV2 . TGTGCCAGCAGTCCGCTGGTGTCCCAAAGCAATCAGCCCCAGCATTTT CASSPLVSQSNQPQHF
few TRBJ2-5 TRBV10-1 TRBD2 TGCGCCAGCAGTGAGTCCCTAGCGGGGGGACCCCAGTACTTC CASSESLAGGPQYF
. TRBJ1-2 TRBV7-9 TRBD1 TGTGCCAGCAGCCCGGGACAGGAAGGCTATGGCTACACCTTC CASSPGQEGYGYTF
. TRBJ1-2 TRBV14 TRBD1 TGTGCCAGCAGCGAAGAGGAGTTGGACAGGACCATGGGCTACACCTTC CASSEEELDRTMGYTF
. TRBJ1-5 TRBV25-1 TRBD1 TGTGCCAGCAGTGATCCGACAGGGGAGCAGCCCCAGCATTTT CASSDPTGEQPQHF
once TRBJ1-1 TRBV6-5 TRBD1 TGTGCCAGCAGTTTTGGGACAGGACTTATGAACACTGAAGCTTTCTTT CASSFGTGLMNTEAFF
once TRBJ2-1 TRBV4-1 . TGCGCCAGCAGTAGCGACTACAATGAGCAGTTCTTC CASSSDYNEQFF
. TRBJ1-5 TRBV28 . TGTGCCAGCAGGGGAGGGGCTTGGGGCAATCAGCCCCAGCATTTT CASRGGAWGNQPQHF
. TRBJ2-7 TRBV19 TRBD1 TGTGCCAGTAGTATAGATCGGGACAGGGCTATCTACGAGCAGTACTTC CASSIDRDRAIYEQYF
. TRBJ1-6 TRBV5-5 . TGTGCCAGCAGCTTTGGTGGATCATCCTATAATTCACCCCTCCACTTT CASSFGGSSYNSPLHF
. TRBJ2-7 TRBV30 TRBD2 TGTGCCTGGAGTTGGGGGGGCGAGCAGTACTTC CAWSWGGEQYF
. TRBJ2-2 TRBV9 . TGTGCCAGCAGCGTAGCAGGGTTAAGTACGAACACCGGGGAGCTGTTTTTT CASSVAGLSTNTGELFF
once TRBJ2-1 TRBV7-2 TRBD2 TGTGCCAGCACTTCCGGCCGGGGGGACTCCTACAATGAGCAGTTCTTC CASTSGRGDSYNEQFF
. TRBJ2-1 TRBV28 . TGTGCCAGCAGTTTATCCCACCCTGATGAGCAGTTCTTC CASSLSHPDEQFF
. TRBJ2-7 TRBV5-4 . TGTGCCAGCAGCTCGCAACAGGGTACCTCCTACGAGCAGTACTTC CASSSQQGTSYEQYF
once TRBJ2-7 TRBV25-1 . TGTGCCAGCAGGGCCAGAGAGAGCTCCTACGAGCAGTACTTC CASRARESSYEQYF
. TRBJ1-6 TRBV27 TRBD1 TGTGCCAGCAGTATGAGACAGGGAGGAGGTAATTCACCCCTCCACTTT CASSMRQGGGNSPLHF
. TRBJ2-5 TRBV5-1 TRBD2 TGCGCCAGCAGCTTGATTGGCGGGGGGAGCCAAGAGACCCAGTACTTC CASSLIGGGSQETQYF
. TRBJ1-2 TRBV19 TRBD1 TGTGCCAGTAGTGCCCGGGACAGGGTTGGCGGCTACACCTTC CASSARDRVGGYTF
once TRBJ2-5 TRBV11-2 . TGTGCCAGCAGCTCGATAAAAGAGACCCAGTACTTC CASSSIKETQYF
. TRBJ2-1 TRBV10-2 . TGCGCCAAGAGTGGCCCTGAGCAGTTCTTC CAKSGPEQFF
once TRBJ1-2 TRBV9 TRBD1 TGTGCCAGCAGCCCCCCGGGACAGGGGCTGGGTGGCTACACCTTC CASSPPGQGLGGYTF
. TRBJ1-5 TRBV21-1 . TGCTGCGGTGATAGCAATCAGCCCCAGCATTTT CCGDSNQPQHF
few TRBJ2-3 TRBV9 . TGTGCCAGCAGCGTAGTGGCGGCCCGCACAGATACGCAGTATTTT CASSVVAARTDTQYF
once TRBJ1-6 TRBV14 . TGTGCCAGCAGCCAAGGGTGGGCAGGAAATAATTCACCCCTCCACTTT CASSQGWAGNNSPLHF
. TRBJ1-2 TRBV7-9 . TGTGCCAGCAGCTTAGGAATAGACTATGGCTACACCTTC CASSLGIDYGYTF
. TRBJ2-1 TRBV23-1 . TGCGCCAGCAGTCAATCGCGGGTTCGCCGGGGAAGCTCCTACAATGAGCAGTTCTTC CASSQSRVRRGSSYNEQFF
. TRBJ2-7 TRBV28 . TGTGCCAGCAGCCACGTGACAGGTGGTTACGAGCAGTACTTC CASSHVTGGYEQYF
. TRBJ1-6 TRBV7-9 . TGTGCCAGCAGCTCCAGCAGGGCGGGTTCACCCCTCCACTTT CASSSSRAGSPLHF
once TRBJ2-7 TRBV7-2 . TGTGCCAGCAGCTTAGTCGGAAAGCCCAACTCCTACGAGCAGTACTTC CASSLVGKPNSYEQYF
. TRBJ2-5 TRBV28 TRBD1 TGTGCCAGCAGTTTATGGATCCAGCCCCCCCCGGGACAGGGCCCTCAAGAGACCCAGTACTTC CASSLWIQPPPGQGPQETQYF
. TRBJ1-2 TRBV5-6 . TGTGCCAGCAGACCCCAGCGTTCTTATGGCTACACCTTC CASRPQRSYGYTF